A single sample is the source of the 10 T cell receptor beta chains below, sequenced in a study of T cell repertoires in cytomegalovirus infection. TCRdb re-analysed the reads in MiXCR, keeping a single row per CDR3 protein. This table holds roughly 600,000 distinct CDR3 sequences, roughly a quarter found once. What was sequenced was CD8+ T cells from PBMCs. These receptors were collected from a human donor in good health (CMV status not recorded). Some clones in this sample may be carry-over from other donors' samples.

This clonotype was counted many times. This chain uses TRBV29-1 with TRBJ2-3; D uncertain. The CDR3 totals 12 residues. Germline V gene lookup returns CDR1 SQVTM and CDR2 ANQGSEA. V was clipped by 3 bases and J by 4 bases, with 8 bases between them. The CDR3 DNA reads TGCAGCGTTGAGATGGGTGCAGATACGCAGTATTTT. Its translation: CSVEMGADTQYF.

The chain recombines TRBV27 with TRBJ2-4; possible D gene TRBD1, 6 bases. CDR3 length: 14 amino acids. Germline values: CDR1 MNHEY, CDR2 SMNVEV (reference sequence). V was clipped by 5 bases and J by 6 bases, with 14 bases between them. The CDR3 sequence: CASSANRRGNIQYF. CDR3 sequence (DNA): TGTGCCAGCAGTGCGAACCGCAGGGGAAACATTCAGTACTTC.

This clonotype was seen a few times. The genes are TRBV15 and TRBJ2-5; D is unclear. The CDR3 runs to 12 residues. V lost 0 bases and J 3 bases, leaving 2 bases between the germline ends. CDR1 is LNHNV and CDR2 is YYDKDF in the germline V gene (reference sequence). The CDR3, as DNA: TGTGCCACCAGCAGAGAGGAAGAGACCCAGTACTTC. Encoded protein: CATSREEETQYF. Supplemented by reference TRBV15 and TRBJ2-5, the full variable domain reads DAMVIQNPRYQVTQFGKPVTLSCSQTLNHNVMYWYQQKSSQAPKLLFHYYDKDFNNEADTPDNFQSRRPNTSFCFLDIRSPGLGDTAMYLCATSREEETQYFGPGTRLLVL.

This clonotype was counted ten times or more. The V gene is TRBV7-2, the J gene TRBJ1-2; no clear D gene. Per germline, CDR1 SGHTA and CDR2 FQGNSA. This CDR3 region has 13 residues. The ends were cut back, 1 base at V and 4 bases at J, with 7 bases in the middle. CDR3 sequence: CASSLDVSYGYTF. The CDR3 nucleotides are TGTGCCAGCAGCTTAGACGTATCCTATGGCTACACCTTC.

This clonotype appeared a few times. V and J are TRBV7-9 and TRBJ1-4, with D tentatively TRBD1 (5 bases). Germline V gene lookup returns CDR1 SEHNR and CDR2 FQNEAQ (reference sequence). Trimming cost V 3 bases and J 5 bases, with 13 bases left between them. The length of the CDR3 is 15 residues. The CDR3 region has the DNA TGTGCCAGCAGCTTGGCGAGTGGGGCAAATGAAAAACTGTTTTTT. Translated: CASSLASGANEKLFF.

This clonotype was recorded at least ten times. The chain is built from TRBV7-9 and TRBJ1-4; possibly TRBD1 for D (5 bases). Trimming pared 7 bases from V and 1 base from J, leaving 7 bases between. From germline, CDR1 is SEHNR and CDR2 FQNEAQ (reference sequence). The length of the CDR3 is 13 residues. The CDR3 coding sequence is TGTGCCAGCAAGGGGAGAACTAATGAAAAACTGTTTTTT. Protein: CASKGRTNEKLFF.

The table lists this clonotype with a few counts. V and J are TRBV6-2 or TRBV6-3 and TRBJ2-2, with TRBD2 matching over 12 bases. Trimming at V came to 5 bases and at J to 5 bases, leaving 6 bases not matched to a gene. Germline V gene lookup returns CDR1 MNHEY and CDR2 SVGEGT. The CDR3 sequence is 16 residues long. The chain's CDR3 is CASSKTSGGYTGELFF. The CDR3 DNA is TGTGCCAGCAGTAAGACTAGCGGGGGTTATACCGGGGAGCTGTTTTTT.

This clonotype has ten or more counts. The gene calls are TRBV6-6 and TRBJ1-1; maybe TRBD1 (5 bases). Trimming shortened V by 5 bases and J by 4 bases, and 14 bases separated the two germline ends. This CDR3 spans 14 amino acids. Per the germline V gene, CDR1 is MNHNY and CDR2 is SVGAGI (reference sequence). The CDR3 bases are TGTGCCAGCAGTCCGGGACCGAGGGGCACTGAAGCTTTCTTT. Translated, it gives CASSPGPRGTEAFF.

The chain links TRBV7-2 to TRBJ2-3; 11 nucleotides agree with TRBD2. The CDR3 is made up of 16 amino acids. V gave up 3 bases and J gave up 3 bases; unmatched junction bases: 5. Germline V gene lookup returns CDR1 SGHTA and CDR2 FQGNSA. CDR3 nucleotide sequence: TGTGCCAGCAGCTTCCGACTAGCGGGGAGAACAGATACGCAGTATTTT. Its translation: CASSFRLAGRTDTQYF. The variable domain in full, completed from reference TRBV7-2 and TRBJ2-3, reads GAGVSQSPSNKVTEKGKDVELRCDPISGHTALYWYRQSLGQGLEFLIYFQGNSAPDKSGLPSDRFSAERTGGSVSTLTIQRTQQEDSAVYLCASSFRLAGRTDTQYFGPGTRLTVL.

This clonotype was seen at least ten times. The rearrangement joins TRBV7-9 to TRBJ2-3, with 7 bases that match TRBD2. V lost 2 bases to trimming and J lost 3 bases; unmatched junction nucleotides: 5. Germline V gene lookup returns CDR1 SEHNR and CDR2 FQNEAQ (reference sequence). This CDR3 is 15 amino acids long. This CDR3 is CASSLIQRGTDTQYF. DNA of the CDR3: TGTGCCAGCAGCTTAATTCAGCGGGGTACAGATACGCAGTATTTT.